This T cell receptor (beta chain) was obtained from a study of shared clonotypes between healthy human individuals. In germline, CDR1 is SGHRS, CDR2 YFSETQ. With 0 bases removed from V and 0 bases from J, the gap between germline ends came to 18 bases. The CDR3 has 19 amino acids. Study-level findings and limits: The genetic and exposure-history diversity represented was limited by few donors. Across subsets, estimated richness was generally greater for naive than for memory populations. The study found about 5% of naive CD4 clonotypes shared across a handful of donors.

A word on this clone: Antigen unknown.

Repertoires were generated with immunoSEQ multiplex PCR, while TCRdb's copy carries only in-frame clones and drops some. The sample includes 1.4 million or so clones, about 98.5% of them seen just once. This TCR came from a man under 40 in good health. The sample comprised naive CD4+ T cells sorted from blood. Subset reported: CD45RA+ positively selected. V gene TRBV5-1 combines with J gene TRBJ1-4; unclear D gene. The CDR3 bases are TGCGCCAGCAGCTTGGGGGCCCCTCTCTGGAATGCAACTAATGAAAAACTGTTTTTT. This codes for CASSLGAPLWNATNEKLFF.